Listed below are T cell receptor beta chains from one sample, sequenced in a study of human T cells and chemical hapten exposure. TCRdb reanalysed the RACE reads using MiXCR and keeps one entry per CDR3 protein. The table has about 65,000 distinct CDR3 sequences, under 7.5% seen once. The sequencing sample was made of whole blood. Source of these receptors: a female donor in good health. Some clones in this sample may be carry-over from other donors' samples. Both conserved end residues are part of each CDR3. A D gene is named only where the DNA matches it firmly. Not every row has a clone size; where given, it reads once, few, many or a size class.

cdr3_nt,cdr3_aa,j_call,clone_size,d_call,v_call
TGTGCCAGCAGAACTGGTAGCTTGCAGTATTTT,CASRTGSLQYF,TRBJ2-3,few,.,TRBV6-5
TGTGCCAGCTCTTGGGATCGGAGAAACACCATATATTTT,CASSWDRRNTIYF,TRBJ1-3,many,.,TRBV21-1
TGTGCCAGCAGTTCTAGCGCCCAAGAGACCCAGTACTTC,CASSSSAQETQYF,TRBJ2-5,few,.,TRBV2
TGTGCCAGCATCCGAGACGGGAGGACCTACGAGCAGTACTTC,CASIRDGRTYEQYF,TRBJ2-7,many,TRBD2,TRBV7-9
TGTGCCAGCAGCATGGGGGAAGCTTTCTTT,CASSMGEAFF,TRBJ1-1,many,.,TRBV7-9
TGTGCCAGTGCTCCGGGACTTGGGGAGCAGTACTTC,CASAPGLGEQYF,TRBJ2-7,many,.,TRBV3-1
TGCAGTGCTAGATCGTCGTTGGGGCTGCCCACTGAAGCTTTCTTT,CSARSSLGLPTEAFF,TRBJ1-1,many,.,TRBV20-1
TGTGCCAGCAGTTCCCCGGGCAATGAAGCTTTCTTT,CASSSPGNEAFF,TRBJ1-1,many,.,TRBV6-2/TRBV6-3
TGCAGTGCTAGACGTTTTGCGGGACTGTCCTACGAGCAGTACTTC,CSARRFAGLSYEQYF,TRBJ2-7,many,.,TRBV20-1
TGTGCCACCAGACCGGGCTTGGATCAGCCCCAGCATTTT,CATRPGLDQPQHF,TRBJ1-5,few,.,TRBV12-3/TRBV12-4
TGTGCCAGCAGCTTAGTGGTCGGGGAGCTGTTTTTT,CASSLVVGELFF,TRBJ2-2,many,.,TRBV7-2
TGCAGCGTTGAATCTAGGTATTCAGTGCAGTACTTC,CSVESRYSVQYF,TRBJ2-7,few,.,TRBV29-1
TGTGCCAGCCACAGGATGAACACTGAAGCTTTCTTT,CASHRMNTEAFF,TRBJ1-1,few,.,TRBV2
TGTGCCAGCAGTTTTTTGACACCTGAGGATCCAGATACGCAGTATTTT,CASSFLTPEDPDTQYF,TRBJ2-3,.,.,TRBV28
TGTGCTAGTGGAGCCGGGACGGACAATTCACCCCTCCACTTT,CASGAGTDNSPLHF,TRBJ1-6,many,.,TRBV12-5
TGTGCCAGCAGCGTCTCGTCCGGCGCTATGAACACTGAAGCTTTCTTT,CASSVSSGAMNTEAFF,TRBJ1-1,.,.,TRBV9
TGTGCCAGCAGCTTGAGTACTATGCTACAAGAGACCCAGTACTTC,CASSLSTMLQETQYF,TRBJ2-5,few,.,TRBV5-6
TGCGCCAGCAGCCCTGGGAAAGAGCAGTACTTC,CASSPGKEQYF,TRBJ2-7,many,.,TRBV5-1
TGCAGCGTTGTTGGGAGGGGAGGCACAGATACGCAGTATTTT,CSVVGRGGTDTQYF,TRBJ2-3,many,TRBD2,TRBV29-1
TGTGCCAGTTCAACCGGGACTAGCAATCAGCCCCAGCATTTT,CASSTGTSNQPQHF,TRBJ1-5,many,.,TRBV12-3/TRBV12-4
TGTGCCAGCAGTTACTACCCGGGAGAGAAGACCGGGGAGCTGTTTTTT,CASSYYPGEKTGELFF,TRBJ2-2,many,.,TRBV6-5
TGCGCCAGCAGCCAAGATGGGCTAGCGGGAGCCAATGAGCAGTTCTTC,CASSQDGLAGANEQFF,TRBJ2-1,.,TRBD2,TRBV4-3
TGTGCCAGCAGTTTTACCGGGGCCTCCAATCAGCCCCAGCATTTT,CASSFTGASNQPQHF,TRBJ1-5,few,.,TRBV28
TGTGCCAGCAGCCAAGTAGGAGGGATGAACACTGAAGCTTTCTTT,CASSQVGGMNTEAFF,TRBJ1-1,few,.,TRBV14
TGCAGTGCTAGCGGGAGCGCAGATACGCAGTATTTT,CSASGSADTQYF,TRBJ2-3,many,.,TRBV20-1
TGCAGTCCCGTGGAGCCAGGACCCTATGGCTACACCTTC,CSPVEPGPYGYTF,TRBJ1-2,many,.,TRBV20-1
TGTGCCAGCAGCCGGGCGGGCAGCACAGATACGCAGTATTTT,CASSRAGSTDTQYF,TRBJ2-3,many,.,TRBV14
TGCAGCGTTGGGTCTACGGATATGAACACTGAAGCTTTCTTT,CSVGSTDMNTEAFF,TRBJ1-1,many,.,TRBV29-1
TGTGCCAGCAGTTATTTGGTTAATTCACCCCTCCACTTT,CASSYLVNSPLHF,TRBJ1-6,many,.,TRBV12-3/TRBV12-4
TGTGCCAGCAGCTTAGGGACTAGCGTCGAGCAGTACTTC,CASSLGTSVEQYF,TRBJ2-7,many,TRBD2,TRBV11-1
TGTGCCAGCAGCCCGGTGGCAGATACGCAGTATTTT,CASSPVADTQYF,TRBJ2-3,many,.,TRBV7-2
TGTGCCAGCAGCTTACCCCGGAAGACTAGCGGGGGCGCCACATTCTACGAGCAGTACTTC,CASSLPRKTSGGATFYEQYF,TRBJ2-7,few,TRBD2,TRBV11-3
TGTGCCATCAGTGAGAGGGAAAAAGCTTTCTTT,CAISEREKAFF,TRBJ1-1,many,.,TRBV10-3
TGCGCCAGCAGCTTGCCAACCGATTACGAGCAGTACTTC,CASSLPTDYEQYF,TRBJ2-7,many,.,TRBV5-1
TGCACCAGCAGCCAAGATCCCCCACCTGCCACCGAGCGGAACGAGCAGTACTTC,CTSSQDPPPATERNEQYF,TRBJ2-7,few,.,TRBV4-3
TGTGCCAGCAGTCCGTTGGGGACCTTTTCTGGGGCCAACGTCCTGACTTTC,CASSPLGTFSGANVLTF,TRBJ2-6,.,.,TRBV2
TGTGCCAGCACCGACTTTGGGGGCACAGATACGCAGTATTTT,CASTDFGGTDTQYF,TRBJ2-3,many,.,TRBV7-8
TGTGCCATCAGTGAGTCAGGGGAATCTAATGAAAAACTGTTTTTT,CAISESGESNEKLFF,TRBJ1-4,few,.,TRBV10-3
TGCAGTGGGGACGGGAGGGAGACCCAGTACTTC,CSGDGRETQYF,TRBJ2-5,many,TRBD2,TRBV20-1
TGTGCCAGCTCGCTTACAGGGGATCCCTACGAGCAGTACTTC,CASSLTGDPYEQYF,TRBJ2-7,.,TRBD1,TRBV18
TGTGCCAGCAGTTGGGGACAGATGAACACTGAAGCTTTCTTT,CASSWGQMNTEAFF,TRBJ1-1,.,TRBD1,TRBV12-3/TRBV12-4
TGTGCCAGCAGAGGCGGAAGTGGAGAGCAGTACTTC,CASRGGSGEQYF,TRBJ2-7,many,.,TRBV28
TGTGCCAGCAGTTTATCGAGCGGGGGGCGCGGCTATGGCTACACCTTC,CASSLSSGGRGYGYTF,TRBJ1-2,few,.,TRBV27
TGTGCCTGGAAAGGGCCAGCGGGAGGAGAGCAAGAGACCCAGTACTTC,CAWKGPAGGEQETQYF,TRBJ2-5,few,TRBD2,TRBV30
TGTGCCAGCGTGGCGGGAGGGCGTACCATAAACAATGAGCAGTTCTTC,CASVAGGRTINNEQFF,TRBJ2-1,many,TRBD2,TRBV5-4